Listed below are T cell receptor beta chains from one sample, sequenced in a study of glioma-infiltrating T cells. MiXCR was run by TCRdb on the multiplex PCR reads, yielding one entry per CDR3 protein. The sample has some 4,700 distinct CDR3 sequences, roughly 25% seen once. Sequenced input: glioma tissue, nonneoplastic brain tissue, or PBMCs (not recorded which). The receptor source for this set is a human donor with low-grade glioma or glioblastoma, undergoing nonglioma brain surgery, or in good health (not recorded which). The CDR3 runs from the conserved cysteine through the conserved F or W. A D gene is named only where the DNA matches it firmly. A clone size is listed for some rows: how often the clone was seen (once, few, many), or a class if it is expanded.

many	NA	TRBJ2-7	TRBV4-1	CASSQRQASYEQYF	TGCGCCAGCAGCCAGAGACAGGCTTCCTACGAGCAGTACTTC
medium-sized	NA	TRBJ1-1	TRBV3-1	CASSQGGDTEAFF	TGTGCCAGCAGCCAAGGCGGGGACACTGAAGCTTTCTTT
NA	NA	TRBJ2-4	TRBV27	CASPGPRIQYF	TGTGCCAGCCCGGGACCGAGGATTCAGTACTTC
large	TRBD1	TRBJ2-3	TRBV6-6	CASSYSRPGQGFEDTQYF	TGTGCCAGCAGTTACTCGAGGCCGGGACAGGGTTTTGAGGATACGCAGTATTTT
few	NA	TRBJ2-1	TRBV7-7	CASSPGAGRHEQFF	TGTGCCAGCAGCCCCGGGGCCGGGCGGCATGAGCAGTTCTTC
NA	NA	TRBJ1-5	TRBV3-1	CASSHSLRGRVSSQPQHF	TGTGCCAGCAGCCACAGTCTCCGAGGCAGGGTGAGCAGTCAGCCGCAGCATTTT
many	TRBD1	TRBJ1-1	TRBV5-4	CASRSTGYMNTEAFF	TGTGCCAGCAGGTCGACAGGGTATATGAACACTGAAGCTTTCTTT
many	TRBD2	TRBJ2-3	TRBV19	CASSIYGGTPTDTQYF	TGTGCCAGTAGTATCTACGGGGGGACCCCCACAGATACGCAGTATTTT
many	TRBD2	TRBJ2-3	TRBV5-1	CASSLDPTGGGADTQYF	TGCGCCAGCAGCTTGGATCCCACCGGGGGGGGCGCAGATACGCAGTATTTT
NA	TRBD1	TRBJ1-1	TRBV6-6	CASSGTVPRGNTEAFF	TGTGCCAGCAGCGGGACAGTACCTCGTGGGAACACTGAAGCTTTCTTT
NA	NA	TRBJ2-5	TRBV18	CASSPLPGRGKETQWF	TGTGCCAGCTCACCCCTCCCAGGACGGGGAAAGGAGACCCAGTGGTTC
medium-sized	NA	TRBJ1-4	TRBV6-2/TRBV6-3	CASSSTGFATNEKLFF	TGTGCCAGCAGTTCAACAGGTTTTGCAACTAATGAAAAACTGTTTTTT
NA	NA	TRBJ2-3	TRBV7-6	CASSLTRGGDTQYF	TGTGCCAGCAGCTTGACTAGGGGGGGGGATACGCAGTATTTT
many	TRBD2	TRBJ2-1	TRBV7-6	CASMPLAGVSAGEQFF	TGTGCCAGCATGCCACTAGCGGGGGTTTCCGCGGGGGAGCAGTTCTTC
medium-sized	TRBD1	TRBJ1-5	TRBV7-8	CASSRQDRTPDQPQHF	TGTGCCAGCAGCCGTCAGGACAGGACCCCAGATCAGCCCCAGCATTTT
few	NA	TRBJ1-3	TRBV7-6	CASSLAEAIGNTIYF	TGTGCCAGCAGCTTAGCAGAGGCGATTGGAAACACCATATATTTT
medium-sized	NA	TRBJ2-1	TRBV4-1	CASSQVAGRGHEQFF	TGCGCCAGCAGCCAAGTTGCAGGAAGGGGACATGAGCAGTTCTTC
many	NA	TRBJ1-1	TRBV12-3/TRBV12-4	CASRRSGGGTEAFF	TGTGCCAGCAGACGATCTGGGGGTGGCACTGAAGCTTTCTTT
medium-sized	NA	TRBJ1-1	TRBV4-1	CASSQSSDLNTEAFF	TGCGCCAGCAGCCAATCCTCAGACCTGAACACTGAAGCTTTCTTT
medium-sized	NA	TRBJ2-1	TRBV2	CASSVGAYNEQFF	TGTGCCAGCAGTGTCGGAGCCTACAATGAGCAGTTCTTC
many	NA	TRBJ2-3	TRBV24-1	CATSVPGQYSTDTQYF	TGTGCCACCAGTGTCCCAGGACAGTATAGCACAGATACGCAGTATTTT
few	NA	TRBJ1-2	TRBV29-1	CSTIGQGAEGYTF	TGCAGCACAATAGGCCAGGGAGCGGAGGGCTACACCTTC
NA	NA	TRBJ2-1	TRBV2	CASSDGPLEGGGLNEQFF	TGTGCCAGCAGTGATGGGCCCCTTGAAGGCGGGGGCCTCAATGAGCAGTTCTTC
medium-sized	TRBD2	TRBJ2-3	TRBV3-1	CASSPGLAGGYTDTQYF	TGTGCCAGCAGCCCGGGACTAGCGGGGGGATACACAGATACGCAGTATTTT
once	TRBD2	TRBJ2-2	TRBV25-1	CASSEYSGGATGELFF	TGTGCCAGCAGTGAATATAGCGGGGGAGCCACCGGGGAGCTGTTTTTT
NA	NA	TRBJ1-1	TRBV2	CAGQTEAFF	TGTGCCGGACAGACTGAAGCTTTCTTT
medium-sized	NA	TRBJ2-7	TRBV28	CASRRQVDFYEQYF	TGTGCCAGCAGGCGACAGGTTGATTTCTACGAGCAGTACTTC
medium-sized	NA	TRBJ1-2	TRBV28	CATMTNYGYTF	TGTGCCACCATGACTAACTATGGCTACACCTTC
medium-sized	TRBD1	TRBJ2-5	TRBV2	CASSETDRGEETQYF	TGTGCCAGCAGTGAGACGGACAGGGGCGAAGAGACCCAGTACTTC
many	NA	TRBJ1-1	TRBV5-1	CASSLEQSNTEAFF	TGCGCCAGCAGCTTGGAACAGTCGAACACTGAAGCTTTCTTT
NA	TRBD2	TRBJ2-5	TRBV28	CASTAQLAGRETQYF	TGTGCCAGCACCGCTCAACTAGCGGGGCGCGAGACCCAGTACTTC
medium-sized	NA	TRBJ1-5	TRBV2	CASSEGLGQPQHF	TGTGCCAGCAGTGAGGGTTTAGGTCAGCCCCAGCATTTT
medium-sized	TRBD1	TRBJ1-1	TRBV2	CAGTGYGTEAFF	TGTGCCGGGACAGGGTACGGCACTGAAGCTTTCTTT
few	NA	TRBJ2-7	TRBV9	CASIIIFRTYEQYF	TGTGCCAGCATCATAATTTTTCGAACCTACGAGCAGTACTTC
medium-sized	NA	TRBJ2-1	TRBV19	CASIPSGLSLNEQFF	TGTGCCAGTATCCCGAGTGGGCTGTCCCTCAATGAGCAGTTCTTC
medium-sized	NA	TRBJ1-1	TRBV28	CASSPFPGPGENTEAFF	TGTGCCAGCAGTCCCTTTCCCGGCCCAGGGGAGAACACTGAAGCTTTCTTT
NA	NA	TRBJ2-5	TRBV11-2	CASSLDRPQTWVETQYF	TGTGCCAGCAGCTTAGATCGGCCGCAAACCTGGGTGGAGACCCAGTACTTC
many	TRBD1	TRBJ2-7	TRBV10-2	CASSGQGVSYEQYF	TGCGCCAGCAGTGGGCAGGGGGTCTCCTACGAGCAGTACTTC
many	NA	TRBJ2-3	TRBV12-3/TRBV12-4	CASSFFRTADTQYF	TGTGCCAGCAGTTTCTTCAGGACTGCAGATACGCAGTATTTT
once	NA	TRBJ2-3	TRBV29-1	CSINGGIGANTQYF	TGCAGCATTAATGGGGGGATTGGTGCAAATACGCAGTATTTT
medium-sized	NA	TRBJ2-7	TRBV4-1	CASSQDPSQQGYEQYF	TGCGCCAGCAGCCAAGATCCCTCTCAACAGGGCTACGAGCAGTACTTC
many	NA	TRBJ2-3	TRBV3-1	CASSPTRASDTQYF	TGTGCCAGCAGCCCAACTAGGGCCAGTGATACGCAGTATTTT
large	NA	TRBJ2-5	TRBV6-1	CASSEWQHSKGETQYF	TGTGCCAGCAGTGAATGGCAACACTCAAAGGGAGAGACCCAGTACTTC
many	TRBD2	TRBJ2-1	TRBV12-3/TRBV12-4	CASSFGTSGGPRSYNEQFF	TGTGCCAGCAGTTTCGGGACTAGCGGGGGACCGAGATCCTACAATGAGCAGTTCTTC
medium-sized	NA	TRBJ2-5	TRBV7-2	CASSRQGGETQYF	TGTGCCAGCAGCAGACAGGGAGGAGAGACCCAGTACTTC
medium-sized	NA	TRBJ1-3	TRBV7-9	CASSRGRGNTIYF	TGTGCCAGCAGCAGAGGACGGGGAAACACCATATATTTT
many	NA	TRBJ1-5	TRBV4-1	CASSQDVVKVEGNQPQHF	TGCGCCAGCAGCCAAGATGTCGTGAAGGTGGAAGGCAATCAGCCCCAGCATTTT